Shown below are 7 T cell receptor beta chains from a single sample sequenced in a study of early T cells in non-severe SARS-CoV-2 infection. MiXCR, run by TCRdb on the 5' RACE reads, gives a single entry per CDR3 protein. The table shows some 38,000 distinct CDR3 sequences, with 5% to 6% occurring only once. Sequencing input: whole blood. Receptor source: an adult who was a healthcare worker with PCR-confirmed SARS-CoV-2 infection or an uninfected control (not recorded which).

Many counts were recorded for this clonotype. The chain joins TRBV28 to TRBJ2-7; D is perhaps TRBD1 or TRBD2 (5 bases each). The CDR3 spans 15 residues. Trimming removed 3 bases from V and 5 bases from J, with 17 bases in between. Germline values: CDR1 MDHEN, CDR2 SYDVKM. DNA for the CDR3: TGTGCCAGCAGTTTCGGGTCAGGGAGTGTCCACGAGCAGTACTTC. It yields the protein CASSFGSGSVHEQYF.

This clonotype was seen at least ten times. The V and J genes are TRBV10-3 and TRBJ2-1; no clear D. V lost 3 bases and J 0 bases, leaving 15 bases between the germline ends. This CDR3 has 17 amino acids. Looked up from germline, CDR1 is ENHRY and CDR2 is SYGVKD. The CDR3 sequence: CAISEPRAESSYNEQFF. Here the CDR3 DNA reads TGTGCCATCAGTGAACCCCGGGCTGAGAGCTCCTACAATGAGCAGTTCTTC.

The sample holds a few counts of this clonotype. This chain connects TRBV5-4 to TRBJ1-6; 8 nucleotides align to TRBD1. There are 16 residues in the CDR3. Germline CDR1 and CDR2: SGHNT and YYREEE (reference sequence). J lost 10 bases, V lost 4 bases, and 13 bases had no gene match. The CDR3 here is CASSHPTGDLDSPLHF. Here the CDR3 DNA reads TGTGCCAGCAGCCACCCGACAGGGGATCTAGACTCACCCCTCCACTTT.

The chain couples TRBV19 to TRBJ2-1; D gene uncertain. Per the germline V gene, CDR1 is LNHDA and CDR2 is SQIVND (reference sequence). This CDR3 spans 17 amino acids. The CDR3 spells CAASNGLGVRSYNEQFF. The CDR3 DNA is TGTGCTGCCAGTAATGGCTTGGGCGTCAGGTCCTACAATGAGCAGTTCTTC. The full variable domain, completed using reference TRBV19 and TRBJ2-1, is DGGITQSPKYLFRKEGQNVTLSCEQNLNHDAMYWYRQDPGQGLRLIYYSQIVNDFQKGDIAEGYSVSREKKESFPLTVTSAQKNPTAFYLCAASNGLGVRSYNEQFFGPGTRLTVL.

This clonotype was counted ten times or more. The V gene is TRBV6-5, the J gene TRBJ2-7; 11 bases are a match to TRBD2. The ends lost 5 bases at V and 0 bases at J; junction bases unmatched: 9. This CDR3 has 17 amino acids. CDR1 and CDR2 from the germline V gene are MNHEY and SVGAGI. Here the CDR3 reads CASSRQGTSGLSYEQYF. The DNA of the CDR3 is TGTGCCAGCAGTCGACAGGGGACTAGCGGACTCTCCTACGAGCAGTACTTC.

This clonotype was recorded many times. The CDR3 nucleotides are TGTGCCATCAGTTCGGGACAGCCCACAGATACGCAGTATTTT. Translating gives CAISSGQPTDTQYF. V usage is TRBV10-3 and J usage is TRBJ2-3, with 7 bases aligning to TRBD1. V was pared by 5 bases and J by 2 bases, with 4 bases of the junction left unmatched. Germline CDR1 ENHRY, CDR2 SYGVKD. CDR3 length equals 14 residues.

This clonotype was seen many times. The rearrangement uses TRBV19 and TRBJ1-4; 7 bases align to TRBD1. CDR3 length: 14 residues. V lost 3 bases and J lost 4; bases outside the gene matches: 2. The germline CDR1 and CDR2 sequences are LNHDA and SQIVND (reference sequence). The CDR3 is CASSISGGNEKLFF. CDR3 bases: TGTGCCAGTAGTATCTCAGGGGGTAATGAAAAACTGTTTTTT.